This TCR beta chain was observed in a study of cytomegalovirus exposure and HLA in healthy donors. This clone was found a few times. It was with 60 Vbeta and 13 Jbeta primers that the PCR ran. The repertoire was sequenced with immunoSEQ multiplex PCR; TCRdb's copy has only in-frame clones and lacks some. The repertoire holds approximately 130,000 clones, with about 61% as singletons. V dropped 6 bases and J dropped 12 bases, with 20 bases sitting between them. Germline V gene lookup returns CDR1 MGHDK and CDR2 SYGVNS. The CDR3 spans 14 residues. The sequencing input was PBMCs. This TCR derives from a woman in her thirties or forties in good health and CMV-seronegative. The V and J genes are TRBV25-1 and TRBJ1-4; possibly TRBD1 for D (6 bases). The CDR3 protein is CASRQQGLQVELFF. For the CDR3, the DNA is TGTGCCAGCAGGCAACAGGGATTACAGGTAGAACTGTTTTTT. The full variable domain, in which reference TRBV25-1 and TRBJ1-4 provide the parts outside the CDR3, is EADIYQTPRYLVIGTGKKITLECSQTMGHDKMYWYQQDPGMELHLIHYSYGVNSTEKGDLSSESTVSRIRTEHFPLTLESARPSHTSQYLCASRQQGLQVELFFGSGTQLSVL.